A single T cell receptor (beta chain) is shown here with its context. Its antigen is not known. V was clipped by 0 bases and J by 5 bases, with 19 bases between them. The CDR3 totals 18 residues. Per the germline V gene, CDR1 is SGHNT and CDR2 is YENEEA. This specimen comes from a study of T cell responses to AZD1222 COVID-19 vaccine. General study findings and limits: Spike-spanning, vaccine-associated CD4 TCRs were dominant at 160-218 and 743-854. Vaccination with two AZD1222 doses was followed by a rise in Spike-specific TCR breadth and depth. Seropositive status at baseline applied to only 6 or 7 AZD1222 recipients. Repertoire sampling occurred only after the peak T cell response.

Only in-frame clones appear in the TCRdb table, and some are missing; sequencing was by immunoSEQ multiplex PCR. The table lists approximately 120,000 clones, about 89% of them singletons. The TCR sequence derives from an adult who received the AZD1222 COVID-19 vaccine. The J gene is TRBJ2-2, the V gene TRBV11-3; D is possibly TRBD1 (8 bases). The material was peripheral blood, obtained 28 days after the second AZD1222 dose. The CDR3 region is CASSLDQGGTGRTGELFF. As DNA, the CDR3 is TGTGCCAGCAGCTTAGATCAGGGGGGGACAGGACGGACCGGGGAGCTGTTTTTT.